This record looks at one TCR beta chain sequence and its context. Random hexamers were used to reverse transcribe an amount of roughly 0.5 to 1 ug RNA. MiXCR, applied by TCRdb to the immunoSEQ multiplex PCR reads, yields one record per CDR3 protein. The sample yields 15,000 to 20,000 distinct CDR3 sequences, roughly 95% seen once. The sample is drawn from a study of CD8 T cells in Susac syndrome. V was cut by 1 base and J by 2 bases, with 5 bases left in between. The germline V gene has CDR1 LNHNV and CDR2 YYDKDF (reference sequence). The CDR3 has 13 amino acids. Controls were healthy donors chosen to match patients in age and sex. TEMRA cells were FACS-enriched, while CD8+ and CD4+ T cells were negatively isolated.

Sequenced input: CD8+ T cells from PBMCs. The clonotype originates from a human donor in good health. This chain links TRBV15 with TRBJ1-1; no firm D call. As DNA, the CDR3 is TGTGCCACCAGCAGAGCAAAAAACACTGAAGCTTTCTTT. Translated: CATSRAKNTEAFF.